This TCR beta chain appears in the sequencing data of a study of blood T cells in healthy people across ages. Primers used in a second PCR of roughly 6 to 12 cycles were a sample-barcoded 5' primer and a J-beta primer mix. TCRdb itself ran the 5' RACE reads through MiXCR, one entry per CDR3 protein. The table shows about 730,000 distinct CDR3 sequences, with 43% occurring only once. This CDR3 comprises 15 residues. The germline CDR1 and CDR2 sequences are LGHDT and YNNKEL (reference sequence). The V and J ends lost 4 bases and 6 bases, in that order; junction bases with no gene match: 7. This TCR was recovered from a woman aged 55 to 70 in good health. J is TRBJ2-1 and V is TRBV3-1; 9 bases line up with TRBD1. Sequenced material: blood. The CDR3 sequence: CASSLPGQGPNEQFF. The DNA of the CDR3 is TGTGCCAGCAGCCTTCCGGGACAGGGCCCCAATGAGCAGTTCTTC.